Listed below are T cell receptor beta chains from one sample, sequenced in a study of cytomegalovirus exposure and HLA in healthy donors. Data came from immunoSEQ multiplex PCR; TCRdb stores just in-frame clones and leaves some out. The sample lists about 150,000 clones; 8.5% to 10% were seen once. The sequencing sample was made of PBMCs. These TCRs come from a man in his fifties in good health and CMV-seronegative. CDR3s include the opening cysteine and the closing phenylalanine or tryptophan. D genes are given only for firm matches. Rows give clone size only sometimes, using once, few, many, or a class for an expanded clone.

J,V,D,size,DNA,CDR3
TRBJ2-7,TRBV6-5,-,few,TGTGCCAGCAGGACCGACAGCTCCTACGAGCAGTACTTC,CASRTDSSYEQYF
TRBJ1-6,TRBV5-1,-,-,TGCGCCAGCAGCTGGGGGGAGGCATTTGGTTCACCCCTCCACTTT,CASSWGEAFGSPLHF
TRBJ2-7,TRBV5-1,-,-,TGCGCCAGCAGCTTGGTTCCAGCGGATAGCTCCTACGAGCAGTACTTC,CASSLVPADSSYEQYF
TRBJ2-1,TRBV7-3,TRBD2,-,TGTGCCAGCAGCTTAACGGCCGGGGGGGCCGGTGAGCAGTTCTTC,CASSLTAGGAGEQFF
TRBJ2-1,TRBV9,TRBD2,-,TGTGCCAGCAGCGGAGGCGCTAGCGGCTACAATGAGCAGTTCTTC,CASSGGASGYNEQFF
TRBJ1-2,TRBV27,TRBD1,few,TGTGCCAGCAGTACGGGACAGAAAAACTATGGCTACACCTTC,CASSTGQKNYGYTF
TRBJ1-4,TRBV6-1,-,-,TGTGCCAGCATGGGGGGTGTGGAAAAACTGTTTTTT,CASMGGVEKLFF
TRBJ2-5,TRBV15,TRBD2,-,TGTGCCACCAGCAGAGTTGAGCGGGGGGATCAAGAGACCCAGTACTTC,CATSRVERGDQETQYF
TRBJ2-1,TRBV5-4,-,few,TGTGCCAGCAGCTTGGACAGAACCTACAATGAGCAGTTCTTC,CASSLDRTYNEQFF
TRBJ1-1,TRBV18,-,-,TGTGCCAGCTCACCACGGGGCGTGAGGATGAACACTGAAGCTTTCTTT,CASSPRGVRMNTEAFF
TRBJ1-1,TRBV19,TRBD1,-,TGTGCCAGTATCGGACAGGGGAGTCGTATCGAAGCTTTCTTT,CASIGQGSRIEAFF
TRBJ2-3,TRBV6-1,TRBD2,-,TGTGCCAGCAGTGAAGCTAGCGGGGGGGCAGATACGAAGTATTTC,CASSEASGGADTKYF
TRBJ1-1,TRBV21-1,-,few,TGTGCCAGCAGCAAAAACGGCCGCGAGGGAACTGAAGCTTTCTTT,CASSKNGREGTEAFF
TRBJ1-3,TRBV2,-,few,TGTGCCAGCAGTGACCCACAGAGGGCCTTCTCTGGAAACACCATATATTTT,CASSDPQRAFSGNTIYF
TRBJ1-2,TRBV30,-,-,TGTGCCTGGAGCTCGAGTCACTATGGCTACACCTTC,CAWSSSHYGYTF
TRBJ1-6,TRBV6-5,-,-,TGTGCCAGCAGTTACGGGGAGGGCAGGGTTGGTTCACCCCTCCACTTT,CASSYGEGRVGSPLHF
TRBJ1-6,TRBV23-1,TRBD1,-,TGCGCCAACGAGGGGGCAGTGTCACCCCTCCACTTT,CANEGAVSPLHF
TRBJ1-3,TRBV7-9,-,-,TGTGCCAGCAGCTTCAGGGTGAGATCTGGAAACACCATATATTTT,CASSFRVRSGNTIYF
TRBJ2-7,TRBV29-1,TRBD1,-,TGCAGCGTTGGGGTGGGCAGGGGGTCGAGCTTCGTTGACGAGCAGTACTTC,CSVGVGRGSSFVDEQYF
TRBJ1-4,TRBV7-9,-,-,TGTGCCAGCAGCTTAGCCCCGACAGTTAGTGAAAAACTGTTTTTT,CASSLAPTVSEKLFF
TRBJ2-7,TRBV20-1,-,-,TGCAGTGCCCCTAACTCCTACGAGCAGTACTTC,CSAPNSYEQYF
TRBJ1-2,TRBV2,TRBD1,few,TGTGCCAGCAGTGAAGAGCAGGGGGCTCGGGGCTACACCTTC,CASSEEQGARGYTF
TRBJ2-7,TRBV19,-,-,TGTGCCAGTAGAGTGGCGGTGCAGACCTACGAGCAGTACTTC,CASRVAVQTYEQYF
TRBJ2-7,TRBV30,-,-,TGTGCCTGGAGCGGGGGACTGTCCACCTACGAGCAGTACTTC,CAWSGGLSTYEQYF
TRBJ2-3,TRBV2,TRBD2,-,TGTGCCAGCATATCGGGACTAGTTGCAGATACGCAGTATTTT,CASISGLVADTQYF
TRBJ2-5,TRBV5-1,-,few,TGCGCCAGCAGCTTGGCGGCAGGGTATAGCGAGACCCAGTACTTC,CASSLAAGYSETQYF
TRBJ1-6,TRBV19,TRBD1,few,TGTGCCAGTAGTACCCACACCGGGACAGTTGATAATTCACCCCTCCACTTT,CASSTHTGTVDNSPLHF
TRBJ2-3,TRBV2,TRBD1,-,TGTGCCAGCAGTGGGAGGAGACAGGGGGCGGGAGATACGCAGTATTTT,CASSGRRQGAGDTQYF
TRBJ1-1,TRBV7-2,TRBD1,-,TGTGCCAGCAGCACGACAGGGGGCACTGAAGCTTTCTTT,CASSTTGGTEAFF
TRBJ2-2,TRBV21-1,-,few,TGTGCCAGCAGCACCTGTGACAGGGAAAACACCGGGGAGCTGTTTTTT,CASSTCDRENTGELFF
TRBJ1-5,TRBV7-2,TRBD1,few,TGTGCCAGCAGCTTTCGACAGGGAGCTCAGCCCCAGCATTTT,CASSFRQGAQPQHF
TRBJ2-5,TRBV7-8,TRBD2,-,TGTGCCAGCAGCTTAGTAAGACTAGCGGGGGTGGAGACCCAGTACTTC,CASSLVRLAGVETQYF
TRBJ2-5,TRBV27,-,-,TGTGCCAGCAGTTTTAAGGGGGCCCAGTACTTC,CASSFKGAQYF
TRBJ1-4,TRBV6-5,TRBD1,few,TGTGCCAGCAGCGCGACAGGGTTCCAAGAAAAACTGTTTTTT,CASSATGFQEKLFF
TRBJ2-3,TRBV5-1,TRBD2,-,TGCGCCAGCAGCAATCGGACTAGCCACACAGATACGCAGTATTTT,CASSNRTSHTDTQYF
TRBJ2-7,TRBV30,-,-,TGTGCCTGGACTTTGGGCTCCTACGAGCAGTACTTC,CAWTLGSYEQYF
TRBJ2-2,TRBV11-2,-,-,TGTGCCAGCAGCTTCGGCGGGGAGCTGTTTTTT,CASSFGGELFF
TRBJ2-5,TRBV27,TRBD1,-,TGTGCCAGCAGTCCGAGAAGGGGGCGGCAAGAGACCCAGTACTTC,CASSPRRGRQETQYF
TRBJ1-1,TRBV13,-,few,TGTGCCAGCAGCTTAGCCGGGGGTAACACTGAAGCTTTCTTT,CASSLAGGNTEAFF
TRBJ1-2,TRBV10-3,TRBD1,-,TGTGCCATCACCGGAACAGGGGATCTTGGCTACACCTTC,CAITGTGDLGYTF
TRBJ2-2,TRBV7-8,TRBD1,-,TGTGCCAGCAGGCCTCCGGGACAGGGGGACACCGGGGAGCTGTTTTTT,CASRPPGQGDTGELFF